These 28 T cell receptor beta chains came from one sample sequenced in a study of blood T cells in healthy people across ages (dated by TCRdb to about 2015). Receptor libraries were prepared by 5' RACE. The run used an Illumina HiSeq 2500. A second PCR of about 7 to 12 cycles was performed with a sample-barcoded 5' primer and a J-beta primer mix. TCRdb reprocessed the public reads (quality trimming at Q25 with fastp, clone calling with MiXCR) and kept in-frame beta chains. Duplicate CDR3 protein sequences are folded into a single record with the most common DNA and genes. The sample table lists about 650,000 distinct CDR3 sequences, roughly 32% of them with a count of one. Of the sample, 15% falls within the top ten clones. The sample consisted of blood. The receptors come from an elderly woman in good health. Donor details come from another sample of the same person, matched by shared clones.

A note on this clonotype: Being one base from a much bigger clone, this may be a read error. The gene calls are TRBV28 and TRBJ1-2, with 11 bases lining up with TRBD1. The germline V gene has CDR1 MDHEN and CDR2 SYDVKM. The CDR3 runs 15 residues. The CDR3 sequence is CASISLGQGAYDYTF. Here the CDR3 DNA reads TGTGCCAGCATCTCACTCGGACAGGGGGCCTATGACTACACCTTC.

Concerning this clonotype itself: A much bigger clone sits one base away, suggesting this may be a read error. The rearrangement links TRBV20-1 to TRBJ2-5, with TRBD1 as a possible D gene (6 bases). TRBJ2-7 explains the end of the DNA better; the J call may be wrong. The germline gives CDR1 DFQATT, CDR2 SNEGSKA (reference sequence). There are 11 residues in the CDR3. The CDR3, as DNA: TGCAGTACTAAGGACAGCTACGAGCAGTACTTC. Translating gives CSTKDSYEQYF.

This clonotype was detected only a few times. The V gene is TRBV20-1, the J gene TRBJ2-3; 11 bases match TRBD2. Germline V gene sequence: CDR1 DFQATT, CDR2 SNEGSKA (reference sequence). J gave up 4 bases and V 0 bases, and 3 bases lay outside the gene matches. The CDR3 length is 15 residues. Written as DNA, the CDR3 is TGCAGTGCTAGAGATTTAGCGGGGGGGGCAGATACGCAGTATTTT. Its protein product is CSARDLAGGADTQYF.

Concerning this clonotype itself: A much larger clone sits a single nucleotide away, making a read error possible. This chain uses TRBV5-8 with TRBJ2-1, with D perhaps TRBD1 or TRBD2 (5 bases each). The CDR3 contains 15 residues. CDR1 and CDR2 (germline): SGHTS, YDEGEE. This chain's CDR3 is CASSARGFSYNEQVF. CDR3 DNA: TGTGCCAGCAGCGCGAGGGGTTTCTCCTACAATGAGCAGGTCTTC. Full variable domain (missing parts from reference TRBV5-8 and TRBJ2-1): EAGVTQSPTHLIKTRGQQATLRCSPISGHTSVYWYQQALGLGLQFLLWYDEGEERNRGNFPPRFSGRQFPNYSSELNVNALELEDSALYLCASSARGFSYNEQVFGPGTRLTVL.

This clonotype was seen ten or more times. The chain's CDR3 is CSASHTEETQYF. In DNA, the CDR3 is TGCAGTGCTAGCCACACGGAAGAGACCCAGTACTTC. The chain couples TRBV20-1 to TRBJ2-5; D call uncertain. V lost 3 bases to trimming and J lost 3 bases, with 8 bases between them. From germline, CDR1 is DFQATT and CDR2 SNEGSKA (reference sequence). This CDR3 spans 12 amino acids.

The CDR3 protein is CATLSGRGPADTQYF. CDR3 nucleotide sequence: TGTGCCACCCTTAGCGGGAGGGGACCCGCAGATACGCAGTATTTT. The rearrangement joins TRBV10-3 to TRBJ2-3, with 11 positions matching TRBD2. Germline V gene sequence: CDR1 ENHRY, CDR2 SYGVKD. V shed 10 bases, J shed 4 bases, and the junction held 10 bases outside the gene matches. This CDR3 region has 15 residues.

This clonotype was picked up many times. The chain recombines TRBV7-3 with TRBJ2-1, with D possibly TRBD1 on 5 matching bases. The CDR3 is made up of 15 amino acids. The germline V gene has CDR1 SGHTA and CDR2 FQGTGA. Trimming cost V 1 base and J 7 bases, with 14 bases left between them. The CDR3: CASSLNGAKLNEQFF. The CDR3 coding sequence is TGTGCCAGCAGCTTAAATGGGGCCAAATTGAATGAGCAGTTCTTC.

The chain has TRBV7-2 and TRBJ2-5, with D perhaps matching TRBD1 (6 bases). This CDR3 spans 14 amino acids. The germline V gene has CDR1 SGHTA and CDR2 FQGNSA. Trimming removed 5 bases from V and 0 bases from J, with 10 bases in between. CDR3 loop: CASSRQGHQETQYF. The CDR3 bases are TGTGCCAGCAGCCGGCAGGGGCACCAAGAGACCCAGTACTTC.

This clonotype was detected a few times. A much larger clone differs by one base, so this may be a read error. The chain carries TRBV20-1 and TRBJ2-7, with 8 bases fitting TRBD2. V gave up 6 bases and J gave up 2 bases; unmatched junction bases: 12. Germline lookup yields CDR1 DFQATT and CDR2 SNEGSKA (reference sequence). This CDR3 comprises 15 residues. DNA for the CDR3: TGCAGTGCGAGTGGACGAGCGGGAGTTACCTACGAGCAGTACTTC. The encoded protein is CSASGRAGVTYEQYF.

This clonotype was observed a few times. The chain employs TRBV2 and TRBJ1-5; D unresolved. Looked up from germline, CDR1 is SNHLY and CDR2 is FYNNEI. The CDR3 is 15 amino acids. The germline V and J ends were trimmed by 5 bases and 0 bases, with 11 bases remaining between them. CDR3 nucleotides: TGTGCCAGCAGTCCCGACGGAAATAGCAATCAGCCCCAGCATTTT. Translation gives CASSPDGNSNQPQHF.

This clonotype was observed many times. J is TRBJ2-7 and V is TRBV29-1, with a possible D match to TRBD1 (5 bases). The CDR3 covers 12 residues. Germline V gene sequence: CDR1 SQVTM, CDR2 ANQGSEA. The V end was cut by 3 bases, the J end by 7 bases, with 13 bases between. The CDR3 DNA sequence: TGCAGCGTTGAGTCTGGGGCAGGGGAGCAGTACTTC. This codes for CSVESGAGEQYF.

This clonotype was counted at least ten times. The V call is TRBV6-5, the J call TRBJ2-7, with 7 bases that match TRBD1. Germline CDR1 is MNHEY and CDR2 is SVGAGI. Unmatched junction bases numbered 5, after V lost 6 bases and J lost 0 bases. The CDR3 extends over 14 amino acids. CDR3 sequence reads: CASRGTASSYEQYF. CDR3 nucleotides: TGTGCCAGCAGGGGGACAGCTAGCTCCTACGAGCAGTACTTC.

This clonotype was recorded many times. This rearrangement joins TRBV6-5 to TRBJ2-3, with 9 positions matching TRBD2. Trimming took 0 bases from V and 2 from J; bases not matched to a gene: 3. CDR1 is MNHEY and CDR2 is SVGAGI in the germline V gene. The CDR3 sequence is 16 residues long. The CDR3 loop is CASSYSAGGATDTQYF. The CDR3 DNA sequence: TGTGCCAGCAGTTACTCGGCGGGGGGGGCCACAGATACGCAGTATTTT.

Comment on this clonotype: This may be a read error: a much more frequent sequence differs by one nucleotide. This sequence joins TRBV6-2 or TRBV6-3 and TRBJ2-4; 8 bases align to TRBD1. The CDR3 is 16 residues long. Germline CDR1 MNHEY, CDR2 SVGEGT. The CDR3 DNA follows: TGTACCAGCAGTTACTCCGGGACAGGCGGCAAAAACATTCAGTACTTC. It specifies CTSSYSGTGGKNIQYF.

As to this clonotype: Possible read error: a much larger clone is one base away. V gene TRBV18 combines with J gene TRBJ2-5, with 11 bases lining up with TRBD2. Losses at the gene ends were 3 bases for V and 11 bases for J; bases not matched to a gene: 11. CDR1 and CDR2 from the germline V gene are KGHSH and LQKENI. This CDR3 contains 15 residues. CDR3 DNA sequence: TGTGCCAGCTCACCCTCTAGCGGGGGGAGAGATGAGCAGTACTTC. Its translation: CASSPSSGGRDEQYF.

This clonotype appeared many times. The V gene is TRBV30, the J gene TRBJ2-7; D tentatively fits TRBD1 or TRBD2 (7 bases each). This CDR3 spans 12 amino acids. Trimming cost V 6 bases and J 7 bases, with 16 bases left between them. Germline CDR1 reads GTSNPN; CDR2 reads SVGIG (reference sequence). CDR3 loop: CACHPGGVEQYF. DNA for the CDR3: TGTGCCTGTCACCCAGGGGGGGTTGAGCAGTACTTC. The entire variable domain, with the rest obtained from reference TRBV30 and TRBJ2-7, is as follows: SQTIHQWPATLVQPVGSPLSLECTVEGTSNPNLYWYRQAAGRGLQLLFYSVGIGQISSEVPQNLSASRPQDRQFILSSKKLLLSDSGFYLCACHPGGVEQYFGPGTRLTVT.

This clonotype occurred many times. This chain links TRBV3-1 with TRBJ2-1; 10 bases fit TRBD2. This CDR3 is 16 amino acids long. V lost 3 bases, J lost 7 bases, and 9 bases stayed unmatched. Germline values: CDR1 LGHDT, CDR2 YNNKEL (reference sequence). The CDR3 bases are TGTGCCAGCAGCCAGAGCGGGGGGGCGCTAAAAAATGAGCAGTTCTTC. As protein: CASSQSGGALKNEQFF.

In the case of this clonotype: A read error may be the cause here, since a much bigger clone is one base away. The rearrangement joins TRBV25-1 to TRBJ2-1, with no clear D. The CDR3 extends over 17 amino acids. The germline gives CDR1 MGHDK, CDR2 SYGVNS. The CDR3 loop reads CVSSEIGVPVLRNEQFF. In DNA form, the CDR3 reads TGTGTCAGCAGTGAAATTGGGGTACCCGTGCTGAGGAATGAGCAGTTCTTC.

This clonotype was detected only a few times. A much larger clone lies a single base off, so this may be a read error. This sequence joins TRBV6-6 and TRBJ2-5, with 7 bases lining up with TRBD2. Per the germline V gene, CDR1 is MNHNY and CDR2 is SVGAGI (reference sequence). The CDR3 is 16 residues long. The V gene end was trimmed by 5 bases and the J gene end by 1 base; junction bases not matched to a gene: 10. This CDR3 is CASSRGRAGSQETQYF. The CDR3 coding sequence is TGTGCCAGCAGTCGGGGACGAGCGGGGTCCCAAGAGACCCAGTACTTC.

This clonotype has a count of ten or more. The J gene is TRBJ2-1, the V gene TRBV20-1, with a weak D call TRBD1 (5 bases). This CDR3 is built from 10 residues. Germline CDR1 DFQATT, CDR2 SNEGSKA (reference sequence). The germline V and J ends were trimmed by 3 bases and 12 bases, with 9 bases remaining between them. The CDR3 reads CSASNRRQFF. As DNA, the CDR3 is TGCAGTGCTAGTAACAGGAGGCAGTTCTTC.

The V and J genes are TRBV7-9 and TRBJ2-3; 8 bases are a match to TRBD2. Germline-derived CDR1 and CDR2 are SEHNR and FQNEAQ (reference sequence). J was trimmed by 1 base and V by 5 bases; bases with no gene match: 8. The CDR3 length is 16 residues. The CDR3 sequence: CASSAGVSGGTDTQYF. In DNA form, the CDR3 reads TGTGCCAGCAGCGCCGGGGTTAGCGGGGGCACAGATACGCAGTATTTT.

This clonotype was counted between two and nine times. The CDR3 loop reads CASRTTGTGELFF. Here the CDR3 DNA reads TGTGCCAGCAGGACCACAGGGACCGGGGAGCTGTTTTTT. The rearrangement uses TRBV28 and TRBJ2-2; D perhaps matches TRBD1 (6 bases). Trimming removed 6 bases from V and 5 bases from J, with 10 bases in between. This CDR3 spans 13 amino acids. Germline CDR1 is MDHEN and CDR2 is SYDVKM.

This clonotype appeared many times. The V call is TRBV19, the J call TRBJ1-2, with 8 bases matching TRBD1. Germline CDR1 reads LNHDA; CDR2 reads SQIVND (reference sequence). The trim removed 6 bases at V and 4 bases at J, leaving 10 bases unmatched. The CDR3 length is 15 residues. CDR3 DNA: TGTGCCAGTAGGGGTCAGGGGGCGCAAGTCTATGGCTACACCTTC. This translates into CASRGQGAQVYGYTF.

V gene TRBV6-2 or TRBV6-3 combines with J gene TRBJ2-2; D tentatively fits TRBD1 or TRBD2 (6 bases each). The CDR3 runs to 17 residues. Germline CDR1 is MNHEY and CDR2 is SVGEGT. The V end was cut by 2 bases, the J end by 6 bases, with 19 bases between. The CDR3 bases are TGTGCCAGCAGTTACGCGAAGGGGGGAGTAAGCGCCGGGGAGCTGTTTTTT. It yields the protein CASSYAKGGVSAGELFF.

V usage is TRBV28 and J usage is TRBJ2-5, with 9 nucleotides matching TRBD2. The DNA end favors TRBJ2-7, so the J call may be wrong. CDR1 and CDR2 from the germline V gene are MDHEN and SYDVKM. CDR3 length: 15 amino acids. In nucleotides, the CDR3 is TGTGCCAGCAGTTTAGGCGGGGGGGCATCCTACGAGCAGTACTTC. This translates into CASSLGGGASYEQYF.

This clonotype has ten or more counts. The chain couples TRBV10-3 to TRBJ1-6; 7 bases match TRBD1. Germline V lookup: CDR1 ENHRY, CDR2 SYGVKD. This CDR3 region has 13 residues. The J segment lost 9 bases and the V segment lost 7 bases, leaving 6 bases of the junction unmatched. CDR3: CAIMEGAGSPLHF. DNA of the CDR3: TGTGCCATCATGGAGGGGGCGGGTTCACCCCTCCACTTT.

This clonotype has a count of ten or more. The V gene is TRBV9, the J gene TRBJ2-7; D might be TRBD1 or TRBD2, each matching 5 bases. V was cut by 0 bases and J by 1 base, with 11 bases left in between. The CDR3 length is 15 residues. Germline V gene sequence: CDR1 SGDLS, CDR2 YYNGEE. Here the CDR3 reads CASSVAGTNSYEQYF. In DNA form, the CDR3 reads TGTGCCAGCAGCGTAGCAGGGACCAATTCCTACGAGCAGTACTTC.

The genes are TRBV7-8 and TRBJ2-7, with D possibly TRBD1 on 6 matching bases. The J call may be mistaken, given a closer DNA end match to TRBJ2-5. This CDR3 contains 13 residues. CDR1 is SGHVS, CDR2 FQNEAQ, per germline. CDR3 sequence reads: CASSTTGDETQYF. The CDR3 bases are TGTGCCAGCAGCACGACAGGAGATGAGACCCAGTACTTC.